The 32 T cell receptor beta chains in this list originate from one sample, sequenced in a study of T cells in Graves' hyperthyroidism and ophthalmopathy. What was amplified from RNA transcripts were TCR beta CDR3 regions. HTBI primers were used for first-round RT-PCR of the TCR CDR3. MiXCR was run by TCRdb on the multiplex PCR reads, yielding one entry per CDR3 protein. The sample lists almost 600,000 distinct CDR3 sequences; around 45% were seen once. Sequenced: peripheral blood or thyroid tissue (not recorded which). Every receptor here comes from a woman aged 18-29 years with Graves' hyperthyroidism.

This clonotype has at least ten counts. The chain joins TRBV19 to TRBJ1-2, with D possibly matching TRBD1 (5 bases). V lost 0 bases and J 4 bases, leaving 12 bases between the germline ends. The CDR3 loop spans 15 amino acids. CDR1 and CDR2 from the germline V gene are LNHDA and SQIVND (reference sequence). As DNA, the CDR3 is TGTGCCAGTAGTATAGATCACGGGACGGGCTATGGCTACACCTTC. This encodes CASSIDHGTGYGYTF.

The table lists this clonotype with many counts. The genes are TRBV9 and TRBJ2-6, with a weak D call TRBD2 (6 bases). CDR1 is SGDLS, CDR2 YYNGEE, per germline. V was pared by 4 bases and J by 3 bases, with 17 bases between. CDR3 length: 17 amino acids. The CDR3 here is CASSRTLSGDGANVLTF. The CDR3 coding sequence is TGTGCCAGCAGCCGAACTCTCTCGGGGGATGGGGCCAACGTCCTGACTTTC. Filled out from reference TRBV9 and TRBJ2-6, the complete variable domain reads DSGVTQTPKHLITATGQRVTLRCSPRSGDLSVYWYQQSLDQGLQFLIQYYNGEERAKGNILERFSAQQFPDLHSELNLSSLELGDSALYFCASSRTLSGDGANVLTFGAGSRLTVL.

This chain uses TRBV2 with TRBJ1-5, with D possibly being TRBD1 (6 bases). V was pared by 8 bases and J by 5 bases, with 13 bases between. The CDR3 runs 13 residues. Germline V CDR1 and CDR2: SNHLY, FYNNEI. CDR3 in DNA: TGTGCCAGCCGGAGAAGGGGGGATCAGCCCCAGCATTTT. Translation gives CASRRRGDQPQHF.

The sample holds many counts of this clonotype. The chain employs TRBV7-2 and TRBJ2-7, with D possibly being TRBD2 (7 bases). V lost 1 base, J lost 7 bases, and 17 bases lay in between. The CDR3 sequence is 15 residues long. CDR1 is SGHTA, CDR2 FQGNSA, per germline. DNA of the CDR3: TGTGCCAGCAGCTTAGGGACAGCGGGACTGAGGGAGCAGTACTTC. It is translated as CASSLGTAGLREQYF.

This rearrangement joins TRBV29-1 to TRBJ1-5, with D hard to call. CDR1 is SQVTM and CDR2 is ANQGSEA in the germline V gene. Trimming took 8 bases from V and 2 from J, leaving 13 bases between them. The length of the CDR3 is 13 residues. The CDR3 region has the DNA TGCAGCAGTTTAAGCGGGGGCAATCAGCCCCAGCATTTT. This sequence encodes CSSLSGGNQPQHF.

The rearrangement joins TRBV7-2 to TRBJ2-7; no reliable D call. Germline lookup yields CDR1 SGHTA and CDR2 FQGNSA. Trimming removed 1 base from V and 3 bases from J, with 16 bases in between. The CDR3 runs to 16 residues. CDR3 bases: TGTGCCAGCAGCTTAGACCCAGGTTTAATATTCTACGAGCAGTACTTC. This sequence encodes CASSLDPGLIFYEQYF.

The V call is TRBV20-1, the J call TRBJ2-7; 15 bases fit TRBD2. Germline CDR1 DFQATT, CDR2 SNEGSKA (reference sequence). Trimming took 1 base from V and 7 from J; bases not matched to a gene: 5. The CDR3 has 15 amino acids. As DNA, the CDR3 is TGCAGTGCTAGAGGGACTAGCGGGAGGGACAATGAGCAGTACTTC. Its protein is CSARGTSGRDNEQYF.

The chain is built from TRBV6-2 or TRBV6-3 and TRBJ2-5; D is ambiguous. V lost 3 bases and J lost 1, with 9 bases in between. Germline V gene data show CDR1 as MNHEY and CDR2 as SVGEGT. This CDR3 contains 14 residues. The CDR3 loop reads CASSYWASQETQYF. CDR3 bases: TGTGCCAGCAGTTATTGGGCGTCCCAAGAGACCCAGTACTTC.

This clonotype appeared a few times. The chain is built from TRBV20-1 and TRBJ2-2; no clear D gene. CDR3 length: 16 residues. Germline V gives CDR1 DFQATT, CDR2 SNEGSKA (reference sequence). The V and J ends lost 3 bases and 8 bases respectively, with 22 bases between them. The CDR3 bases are TGCAGTGCTAGTAAAGGGTTGGCGGTCCCTCTTGGGGAGCTGTTTTTT. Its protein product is CSASKGLAVPLGELFF.

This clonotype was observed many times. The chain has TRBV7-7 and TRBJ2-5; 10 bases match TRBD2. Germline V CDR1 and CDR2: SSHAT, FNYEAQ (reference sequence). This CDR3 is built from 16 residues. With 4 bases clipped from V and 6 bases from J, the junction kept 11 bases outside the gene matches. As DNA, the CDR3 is TGTGCCAGCAGCTCCCAGCGGGAGGGCCTATGGAAGACCCAGTACTTC. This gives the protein CASSSQREGLWKTQYF.

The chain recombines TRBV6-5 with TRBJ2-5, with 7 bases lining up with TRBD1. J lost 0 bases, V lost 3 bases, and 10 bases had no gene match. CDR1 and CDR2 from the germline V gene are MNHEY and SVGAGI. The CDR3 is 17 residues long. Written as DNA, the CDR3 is TGTGCCAGCAGTTATCAAGGACAGGAAGATTACCAAGAGACCCAGTACTTC. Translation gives CASSYQGQEDYQETQYF.

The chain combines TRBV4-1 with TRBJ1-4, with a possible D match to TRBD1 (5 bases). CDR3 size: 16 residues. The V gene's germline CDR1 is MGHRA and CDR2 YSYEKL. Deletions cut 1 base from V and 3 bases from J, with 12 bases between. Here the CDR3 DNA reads TGCGCCAGCAGCCAAGCCGGGACTGCTCCTAATGAAAAACTGTTTTTT. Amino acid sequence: CASSQAGTAPNEKLFF.

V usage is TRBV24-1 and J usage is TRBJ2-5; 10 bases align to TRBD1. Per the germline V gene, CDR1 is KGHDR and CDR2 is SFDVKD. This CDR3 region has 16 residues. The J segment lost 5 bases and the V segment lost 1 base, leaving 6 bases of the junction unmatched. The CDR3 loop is CATSDFGTGDGETQYF. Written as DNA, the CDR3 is TGTGCCACCAGTGATTTTGGGACAGGGGATGGGGAGACCCAGTACTTC.

The DNA for the CDR3 is TGTGCCAGCAGTACCTATGGGACAGGGGGAGGTCAAGAGACCCAGTACTTC. It is translated as CASSTYGTGGGQETQYF. The chain carries TRBV12-3 or TRBV12-4 and TRBJ2-5, with TRBD1 matching 11 bases. The CDR3 runs 17 residues. Trimming removed 5 bases from V and 2 bases from J; junction bases left unmatched: 10.

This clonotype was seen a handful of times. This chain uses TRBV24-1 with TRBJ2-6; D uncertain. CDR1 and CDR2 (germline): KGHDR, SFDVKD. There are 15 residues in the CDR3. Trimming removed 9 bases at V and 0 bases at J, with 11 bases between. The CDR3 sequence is CATRLDHSGANVLTF. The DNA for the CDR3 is TGTGCCACCCGCCTCGATCACTCTGGGGCCAACGTCCTGACTTTC.

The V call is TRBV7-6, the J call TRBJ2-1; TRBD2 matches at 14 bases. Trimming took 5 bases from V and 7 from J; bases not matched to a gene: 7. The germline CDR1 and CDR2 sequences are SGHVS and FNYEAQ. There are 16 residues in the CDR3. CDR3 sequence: CASSPLRLAGGNEQFF. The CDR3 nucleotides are TGTGCCAGCAGCCCCCTTCGACTAGCGGGAGGGAATGAGCAGTTCTTC. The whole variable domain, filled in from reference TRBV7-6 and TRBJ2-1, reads GAGVSQSPRYKVTKRGQDVALRCDPISGHVSLYWYRQALGQGPEFLTYFNYEAQQDKSGLPNDRFSAERPEGSISTLTIQRTEQRDSAMYRCASSPLRLAGGNEQFFGPGTRLTVL.

In DNA, the CDR3 is TGTGCCAGCCGGGCGGGACCCCAAGAGACCCAGTACTTC. As protein: CASRAGPQETQYF. V gene TRBV6-5 combines with J gene TRBJ2-5; the D gene is possibly TRBD2 (6 bases). Germline CDR1 MNHEY, CDR2 SVGAGI. Trimming took off 8 bases at V and 1 base at J, with 11 bases between the two ends. This CDR3 has 13 amino acids.

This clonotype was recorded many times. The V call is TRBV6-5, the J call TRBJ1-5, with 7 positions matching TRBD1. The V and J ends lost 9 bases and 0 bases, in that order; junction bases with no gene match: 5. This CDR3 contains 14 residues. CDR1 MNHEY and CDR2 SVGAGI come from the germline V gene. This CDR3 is CASGTVNSNQPQHF. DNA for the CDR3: TGTGCCAGTGGGACAGTTAATAGCAATCAGCCCCAGCATTTT.

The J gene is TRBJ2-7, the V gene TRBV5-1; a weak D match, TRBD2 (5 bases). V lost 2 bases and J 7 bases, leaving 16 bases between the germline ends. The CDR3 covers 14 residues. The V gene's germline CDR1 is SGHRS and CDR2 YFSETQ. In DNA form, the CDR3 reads TGCGCCAGCAGCTTCGGAGGCGACTACAATGAGCAGTACTTC. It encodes CASSFGGDYNEQYF. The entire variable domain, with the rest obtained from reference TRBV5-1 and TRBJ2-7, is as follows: KAGVTQTPRYLIKTRGQQVTLSCSPISGHRSVSWYQQTPGQGLQFLFEYFSETQRNKGNFPGRFSGRQFSNSRSEMNVSTLELGDSALYLCASSFGGDYNEQYFGPGTRLTVT.

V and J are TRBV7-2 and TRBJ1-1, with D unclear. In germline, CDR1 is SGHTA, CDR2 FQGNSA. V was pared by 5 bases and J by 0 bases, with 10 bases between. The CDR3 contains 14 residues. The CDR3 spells CASSVTMMNTEAFF. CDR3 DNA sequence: TGTGCCAGCAGCGTGACAATGATGAACACTGAAGCTTTCTTT.

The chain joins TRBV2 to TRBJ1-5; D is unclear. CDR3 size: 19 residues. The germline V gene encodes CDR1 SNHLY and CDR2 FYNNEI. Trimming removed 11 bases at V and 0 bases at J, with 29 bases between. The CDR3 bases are TGTGCCGAGGGTCAGCACGACAATAAGGGCCGTTATAGCAATCAGCCCCAGCATTTT. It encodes CAEGQHDNKGRYSNQPQHF.

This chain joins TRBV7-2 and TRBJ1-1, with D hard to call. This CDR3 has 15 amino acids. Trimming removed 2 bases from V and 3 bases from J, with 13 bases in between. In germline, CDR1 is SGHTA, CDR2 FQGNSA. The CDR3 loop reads CASSLLGREDTEAFF. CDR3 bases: TGTGCCAGCAGCTTACTGGGGAGGGAAGACACTGAAGCTTTCTTT.

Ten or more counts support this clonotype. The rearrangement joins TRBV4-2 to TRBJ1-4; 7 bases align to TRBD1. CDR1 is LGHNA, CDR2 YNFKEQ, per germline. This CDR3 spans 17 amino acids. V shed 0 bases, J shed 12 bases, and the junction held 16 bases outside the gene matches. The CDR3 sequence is CASSQDDLATGSTELFF. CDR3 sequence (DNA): TGTGCCAGCAGCCAAGATGATTTGGCGACAGGGTCCACGGAACTGTTTTTT.

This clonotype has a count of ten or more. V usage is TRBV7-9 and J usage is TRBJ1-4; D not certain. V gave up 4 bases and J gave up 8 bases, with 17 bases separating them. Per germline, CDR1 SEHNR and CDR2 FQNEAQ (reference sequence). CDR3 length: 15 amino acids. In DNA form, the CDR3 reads TGTGCCAGCAGCTCCCCGGCCGGGTTGATCGAAAAACTGTTTTTT. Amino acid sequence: CASSSPAGLIEKLFF. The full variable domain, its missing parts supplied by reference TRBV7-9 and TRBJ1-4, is DTGVSQNPRHKITKRGQNVTFRCDPISEHNRLYWYRQTLGQGPEFLTYFQNEAQLEKSRLLSDRFSAERPKGSFSTLEIQRTEQGDSAMYLCASSSPAGLIEKLFFGSGTQLSVL.

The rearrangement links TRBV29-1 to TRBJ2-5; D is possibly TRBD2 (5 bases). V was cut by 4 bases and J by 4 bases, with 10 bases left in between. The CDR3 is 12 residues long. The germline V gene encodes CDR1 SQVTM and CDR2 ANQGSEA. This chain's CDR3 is CSVGTPSETQYF. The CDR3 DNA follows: TGCAGCGTTGGGACTCCCTCAGAGACCCAGTACTTC.

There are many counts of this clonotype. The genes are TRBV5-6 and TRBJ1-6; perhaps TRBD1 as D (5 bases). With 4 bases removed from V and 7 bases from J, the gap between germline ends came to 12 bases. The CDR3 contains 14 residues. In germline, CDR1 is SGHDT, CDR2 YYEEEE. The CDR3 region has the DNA TGTGCCAGCAGCGTCGACAGATACAATTCACCCCTCCACTTT. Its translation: CASSVDRYNSPLHF.

The DNA for the CDR3 is TGTGCCAGCAGCCAAGAGTCAGCCCTCGGTTGGGAAAAACTGTTTTTT. Translation: CASSQESALGWEKLFF. This chain uses TRBV4-2 with TRBJ1-4, with D unclear. Trimming took 0 bases from V and 8 from J, leaving 16 bases between them. Per the germline V gene, CDR1 is LGHNA and CDR2 is YNFKEQ. This CDR3 is built from 16 residues.

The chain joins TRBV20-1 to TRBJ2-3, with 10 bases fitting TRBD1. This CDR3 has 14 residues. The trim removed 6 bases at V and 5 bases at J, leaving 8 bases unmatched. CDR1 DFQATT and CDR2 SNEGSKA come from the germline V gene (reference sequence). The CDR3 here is CSATGGITLDTQYF. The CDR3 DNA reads TGCAGTGCGACAGGGGGCATCACATTAGATACGCAGTATTTT.

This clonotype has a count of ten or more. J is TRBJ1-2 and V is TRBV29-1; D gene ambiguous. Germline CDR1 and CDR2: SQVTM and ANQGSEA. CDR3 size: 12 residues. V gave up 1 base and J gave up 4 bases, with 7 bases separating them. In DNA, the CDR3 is TGCAGCGTTGAAGGGCGGCTCTATGGCTACACCTTC. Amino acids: CSVEGRLYGYTF.

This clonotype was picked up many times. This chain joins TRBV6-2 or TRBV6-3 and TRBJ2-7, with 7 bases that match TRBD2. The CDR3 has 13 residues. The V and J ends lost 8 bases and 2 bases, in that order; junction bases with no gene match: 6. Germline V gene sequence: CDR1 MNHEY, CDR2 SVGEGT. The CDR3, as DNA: TGTGCCAGCGCGGTGCGGGGGACCTACGAGCAGTACTTC. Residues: CASAVRGTYEQYF.

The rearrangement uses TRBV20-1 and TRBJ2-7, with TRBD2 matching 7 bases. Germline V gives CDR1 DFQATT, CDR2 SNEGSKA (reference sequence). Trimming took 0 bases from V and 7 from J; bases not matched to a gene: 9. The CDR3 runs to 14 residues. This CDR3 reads CSARDLGIAGEQYF. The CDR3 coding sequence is TGCAGTGCTAGAGACCTCGGGATAGCGGGTGAGCAGTACTTC.

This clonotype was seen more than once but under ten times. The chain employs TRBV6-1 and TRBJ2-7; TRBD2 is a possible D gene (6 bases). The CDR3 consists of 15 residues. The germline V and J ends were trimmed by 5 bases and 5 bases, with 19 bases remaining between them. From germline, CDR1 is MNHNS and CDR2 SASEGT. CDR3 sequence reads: CASSYSLGGNDEQYF. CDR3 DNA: TGTGCCAGCAGTTATTCCCTAGGAGGGAACGACGAGCAGTACTTC.